The present T cell receptor beta chain was sequenced within a study of T cells in Graves' hyperthyroidism and ophthalmopathy. Across the whole study: It was at initial diagnosis, before any treatment, that peripheral blood was collected.

Uncontrolled infection, other autoimmune disease, pregnancy and lactation each barred patients from inclusion. In this sample, this clonotype turned up many times. Its matching antigen is unknown. Looked up from germline, CDR1 is DFQATT and CDR2 is SNEGSKA (reference sequence). V trimming: 3 bases; J trimming: 0 bases; junction bases outside the gene matches: 2. The CDR3 runs 14 residues. Study conclusions and caveats: Ophthalmopathy was told apart from stable hyperthyroidism by a 13 V-J model. Median prediction lead before ophthalmopathy onset was roughly 6 months with the model.

Researchers amplified the TCR beta CDR3 regions from RNA transcripts. HTBI primers were employed in a first-round RT-PCR of the TCR CDR3. TCRdb re-analysed the multiplex PCR reads in MiXCR, keeping a single row per CDR3 protein. The sample holds a few hundred thousand distinct CDR3 sequences, roughly 19% seen once. Sequencing was carried out using blood. The receptor was derived from a man aged 45-60 years with Graves' ophthalmopathy. The rearrangement links TRBV20-1 to TRBJ2-3; TRBD2 matches at 8 bases. The CDR3 reads CSARASGSTDTQYF. The CDR3 coding sequence is TGCAGTGCTAGGGCTAGCGGGAGCACAGATACGCAGTATTTT.